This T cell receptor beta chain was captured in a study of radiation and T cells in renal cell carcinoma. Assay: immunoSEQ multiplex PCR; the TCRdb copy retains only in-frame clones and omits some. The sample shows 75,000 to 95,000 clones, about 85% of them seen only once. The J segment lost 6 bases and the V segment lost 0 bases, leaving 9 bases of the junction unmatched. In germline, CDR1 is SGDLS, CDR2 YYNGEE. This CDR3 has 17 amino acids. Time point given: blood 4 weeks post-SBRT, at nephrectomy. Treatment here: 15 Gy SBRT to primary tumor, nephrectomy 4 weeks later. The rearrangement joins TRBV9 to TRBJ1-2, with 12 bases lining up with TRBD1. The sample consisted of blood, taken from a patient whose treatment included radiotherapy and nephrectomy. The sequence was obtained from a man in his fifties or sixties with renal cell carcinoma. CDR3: CASSVGGTGGSRNGYTF. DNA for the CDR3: TGTGCCAGCAGCGTAGGAGGGACAGGGGGCAGTAGGAATGGCTACACCTTC.